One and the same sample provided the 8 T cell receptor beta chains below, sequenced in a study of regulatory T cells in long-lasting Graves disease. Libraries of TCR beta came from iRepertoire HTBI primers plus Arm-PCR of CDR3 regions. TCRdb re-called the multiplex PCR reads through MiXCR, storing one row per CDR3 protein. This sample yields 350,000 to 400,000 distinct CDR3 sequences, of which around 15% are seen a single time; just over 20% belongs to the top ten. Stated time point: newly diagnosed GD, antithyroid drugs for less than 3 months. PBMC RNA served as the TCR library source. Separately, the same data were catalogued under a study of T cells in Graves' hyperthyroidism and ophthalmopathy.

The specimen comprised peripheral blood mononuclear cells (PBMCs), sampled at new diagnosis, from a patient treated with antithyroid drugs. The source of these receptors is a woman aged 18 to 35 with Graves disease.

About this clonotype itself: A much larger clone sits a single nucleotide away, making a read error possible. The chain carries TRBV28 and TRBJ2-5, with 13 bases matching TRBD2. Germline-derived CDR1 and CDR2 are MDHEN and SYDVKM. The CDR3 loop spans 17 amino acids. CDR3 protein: CASSTIGTSGNSETQCF. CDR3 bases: TGTGCCAGCAGTACCATCGGGACTAGCGGGAACTCCGAGACCCAGTGCTTC.

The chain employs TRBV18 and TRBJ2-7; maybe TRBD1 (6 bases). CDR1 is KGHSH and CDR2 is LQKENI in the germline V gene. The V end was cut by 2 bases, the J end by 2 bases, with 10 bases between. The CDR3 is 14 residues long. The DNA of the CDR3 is TGTGCCAGCTCACCAACAGGGTTCCCCTACGAGCAGTACTTC. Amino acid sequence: CASSPTGFPYEQYF.

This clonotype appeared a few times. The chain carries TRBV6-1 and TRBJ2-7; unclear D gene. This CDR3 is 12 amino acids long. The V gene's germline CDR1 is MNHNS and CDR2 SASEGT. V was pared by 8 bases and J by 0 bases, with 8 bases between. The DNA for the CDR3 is TGTGCCAGCCGAACAGTCTCCTACGAGCAGTACTTC. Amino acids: CASRTVSYEQYF.

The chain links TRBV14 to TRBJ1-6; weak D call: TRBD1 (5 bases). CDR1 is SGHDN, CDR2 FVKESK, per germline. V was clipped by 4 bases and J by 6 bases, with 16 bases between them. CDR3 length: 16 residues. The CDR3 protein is CASSLTGGGGNSPLHF. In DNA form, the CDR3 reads TGTGCCAGCAGCCTAACCGGAGGCGGGGGTAATTCACCCCTCCACTTT.

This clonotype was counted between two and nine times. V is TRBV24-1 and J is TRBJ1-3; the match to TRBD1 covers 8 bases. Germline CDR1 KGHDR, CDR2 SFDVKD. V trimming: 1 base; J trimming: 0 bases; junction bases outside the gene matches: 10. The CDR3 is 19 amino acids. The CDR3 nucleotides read TGTGCCACCAGTGATTTTATGGCCGGACAGGGATCCTCTGGAAACACCATATATTTT. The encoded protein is CATSDFMAGQGSSGNTIYF.

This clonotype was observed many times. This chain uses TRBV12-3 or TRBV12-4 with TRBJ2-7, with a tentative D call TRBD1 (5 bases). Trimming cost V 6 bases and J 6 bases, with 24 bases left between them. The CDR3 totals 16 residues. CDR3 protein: CASRPNDLRGAPEQYF. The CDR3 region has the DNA TGTGCCAGCAGGCCAAACGATTTAAGGGGCGCGCCCGAGCAGTACTTC.

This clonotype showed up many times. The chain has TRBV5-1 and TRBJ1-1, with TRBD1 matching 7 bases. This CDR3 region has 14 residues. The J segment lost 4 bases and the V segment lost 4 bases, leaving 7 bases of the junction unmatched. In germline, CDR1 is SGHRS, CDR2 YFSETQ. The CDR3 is CASSRGGEGTEAFF. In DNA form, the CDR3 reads TGCGCCAGCAGCCGAGGGGGCGAGGGCACTGAAGCTTTCTTT. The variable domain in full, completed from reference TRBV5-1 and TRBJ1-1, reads KAGVTQTPRYLIKTRGQQVTLSCSPISGHRSVSWYQQTPGQGLQFLFEYFSETQRNKGNFPGRFSGRQFSNSRSEMNVSTLELGDSALYLCASSRGGEGTEAFFGQGTRLTVV.

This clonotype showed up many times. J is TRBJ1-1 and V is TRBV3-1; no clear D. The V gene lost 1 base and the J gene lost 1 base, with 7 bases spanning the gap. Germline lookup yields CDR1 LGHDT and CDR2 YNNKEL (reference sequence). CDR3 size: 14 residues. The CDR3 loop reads CASSQGVRNTEAFF. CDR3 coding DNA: TGTGCCAGCAGCCAAGGAGTCAGGAACACTGAAGCTTTCTTT. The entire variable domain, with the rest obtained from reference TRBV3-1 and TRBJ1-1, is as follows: DTAVSQTPKYLVTQMGNDKSIKCEQNLGHDTMYWYKQDSKKFLKIMFSYNNKELIINETVPNRFSPKSPDKAHLNLHINSLELGDSAVYFCASSQGVRNTEAFFGQGTRLTVV.